The present entry profiles one TCR beta chain with its context. These data belong to a study of blood T cell repertoires in COVID-19. Study-level background: Researchers got acute and convalescent COVID-19 samples from the United States, Italy and Spain. From T cells, B-cell-depleted T cells, or PBMCs came the material, which was cDNA or gDNA.

The CDR3 is 12 residues long. Germline-derived CDR1 and CDR2 are MNHEY and SVGAGI. The ends lost 8 bases at V and 6 bases at J; junction bases unmatched: 6. Per the study methods: Amplified reference gene primers provided the basis for estimating nucleated cell counts. Profiled with immunoSEQ multiplex PCR; TCRdb holds only in-frame clones, not every one. V and J calls and clone size come straight from that table; D and trimming were deduced from the DNA. This sample yields about 160,000 clones, of which approximately 86% are seen a single time; about 1.2% belongs to the top ten. This chain connects TRBV6-5 to TRBJ1-1, with 7 bases lining up with TRBD1. The clonotype originates from a man between 60 and 75 years old who had recovered from COVID-19. Sequencing input: peripheral blood. CDR3 amino acids: CASLQGPPEAFF. The CDR3 DNA is TGTGCCAGCCTACAGGGGCCGCCTGAAGCTTTCTTT.